A selection of T cell receptor beta chains follows, all from one sample in a study of blood T cell repertoires in COVID-19. Assay used: immunoSEQ multiplex PCR; TCRdb lists only in-frame clones, some missing. The repertoire includes roughly 140,000 clones, around four fifths of them detected once, and roughly 6.2% sits in the top ten. Input material: PBMCs or T cells enriched from blood (not recorded which). These receptors were obtained from a woman between 40 and 50 years old who had recovered from COVID-19. The CDR3 runs from the conserved cysteine through the conserved F or W. D genes are given only for firm matches. The size field is filled for only some rows; it gives once, few, many or a size class.

TRBJ2-1	once	TRBD2	TRBV7-3	CASSLGRGLARENHEQFF	TGTGCCAGCAGCCTGGGGCGGGGACTAGCCAGGGAGAACCATGAGCAGTTCTTC
TRBJ2-2	few	-	TRBV11-1	CASSPAGLDTGELFF	TGTGCCAGCAGCCCCGCGGGGTTGGACACCGGGGAGCTGTTTTTT
TRBJ1-2	-	-	TRBV19	CASSIGYPGGKGYTF	TGTGCCAGTAGTATAGGATACCCCGGGGGAAAAGGCTACACCTTC
TRBJ1-1	-	TRBD1	TRBV12-5	CASGLVQGRNTEAFF	TGTGCTAGTGGTTTGGTACAGGGGCGAAACACTGAAGCTTTCTTT
TRBJ2-7	-	-	TRBV29-1	CSVVGPSYEQYF	TGCAGCGTTGTGGGGCCGTCCTACGAGCAGTACTTC
TRBJ1-6	few	-	TRBV28	CASSFRQLGSYNSPLHF	TGTGCCAGCAGTTTCCGACAGTTGGGGTCCTATAATTCACCCCTCCACTTT
TRBJ2-1	-	TRBD1	TRBV4-1	CASSPRPGGLQNEQFF	TGCGCCAGCAGCCCCCGCCCAGGGGGCCTTCAAAATGAGCAGTTCTTC
TRBJ2-7	-	-	TRBV5-1	CASSMDTPGYEQYF	TGCGCCAGCAGCATGGACACCCCCGGGTACGAGCAGTACTTC
TRBJ1-2	-	-	TRBV18	CASSPGRDAYGYTF	TGTGCCAGCTCACCGGGGAGGGACGCCTATGGCTACACCTTC
TRBJ1-6	-	TRBD1	TRBV19	CASSIQGGTDSPLHF	TGTGCCAGTAGTATACAGGGGGGCACGGATTCACCCCTCCACTTT
TRBJ1-5	-	-	TRBV18	CASSPSPVEAQPQHF	TGTGCCAGCTCACCTTCCCCTGTGGAGGCTCAGCCCCAGCATTTT
TRBJ2-2	-	TRBD2	TRBV30	CAWSTLAGGTGELFF	TGTGCCTGGAGTACACTAGCGGGAGGAACCGGGGAGCTGTTTTTT
TRBJ1-1	-	-	TRBV7-9	CASSLVVNTEAFF	TGTGCCAGCAGCTTAGTCGTGAACACTGAAGCTTTCTTT
TRBJ1-2	-	-	TRBV5-1	CASSLWADYGYTF	TGCGCCAGCAGCTTGTGGGCAGACTATGGCTACACCTTC
TRBJ2-5	-	-	TRBV12-3/TRBV12-4	CASSLYQETQYF	TGTGCCAGCAGCCTTTACCAAGAGACCCAGTACTTC
TRBJ2-1	-	-	TRBV27	CASSPRWSVSYNEQFF	TGTGCCAGCAGTCCCCGTTGGAGCGTCTCCTACAATGAGCAGTTCTTC
TRBJ2-5	-	TRBD2	TRBV7-7	CASSLGLAGAQETQYF	TGTGCTAGCAGCTTAGGACTAGCGGGGGCTCAAGAGACCCAGTACTTC
TRBJ2-3	-	-	TRBV3-1/TRBV3-2	CASSPGLASTDTQYF	TGTGCCAGCAGCCCAGGACTGGCTAGCACAGATACGCAGTATTTT
TRBJ1-1	-	-	TRBV27	CASSSIRDEAFF	TGTGCCAGCAGTTCTATCAGGGATGAAGCTTTCTTT
TRBJ2-5	few	TRBD2	TRBV25-1	CASSEFLTSGQETQYF	TGTGCCAGCAGTGAATTCCTCACTAGCGGGCAAGAGACCCAGTACTTC
TRBJ1-3	-	-	TRBV9	CASSLHWGAGNTIYF	TGTGCCAGCAGCCTACATTGGGGGGCTGGAAACACCATATATTTT
TRBJ2-1	few	TRBD2	TRBV30	CAWSQNPSGRYNEQFF	TGTGCCTGGAGTCAAAACCCTAGCGGGAGGTACAATGAGCAGTTCTTC
TRBJ2-3	-	TRBD2	TRBV3-1/TRBV3-2	CASSHSGGGGDTQYF	TGTGCCAGCAGCCATAGCGGGGGGGGTGGAGATACGCAGTATTTT
TRBJ1-1	-	-	TRBV5-8	CASSLQVMNTEAFF	TGTGCCAGCAGCTTACAGGTGATGAACACTGAAGCTTTCTTT
TRBJ1-5	few	-	TRBV5-5	CASSGLGRSIYDYSNQPQHF	TGTGCCAGCAGCGGCCTAGGCCGCTCGATATATGATTATAGCAATCAGCCCCAGCATTTT
TRBJ1-4	-	-	TRBV10-3	CAISDGGEKLFF	TGTGCCATCAGTGACGGCGGGGAAAAACTGTTTTTT
TRBJ2-5	-	TRBD2	TRBV5-5	CASSVLSGGGMETQYF	TGTGCCAGCAGCGTGTTAAGCGGGGGCGGAATGGAGACCCAGTACTTC
TRBJ1-2	-	-	TRBV19	CASSIAQGGGYTF	TGTGCCAGTAGTATTGCACAGGGCGGAGGCTACACCTTC